The present T cell receptor (beta chain) was sequenced within a study of shared clonotypes between healthy human individuals. Repertoires were generated with immunoSEQ multiplex PCR, while TCRdb's copy carries only in-frame clones and drops some. In the table there are about 560,000 clones, around three quarters of which are singletons. The germline gives CDR1 KGHSH, CDR2 LQKENI. The CDR3 is 15 amino acids. Trimming cost V 1 base and J 1 base, with 10 bases left between them. The V gene is TRBV18, the J gene TRBJ1-1; D remains ambiguous. Source material: PBMCs. The receptor was isolated from a woman in her thirties or forties in good health. Some clones in this sample may be carry-over from other donors' samples. The CDR3 here is CASSPRGDPNTEAFF. The CDR3 DNA reads TGTGCCAGCTCACCACGGGGAGATCCGAACACTGAAGCTTTCTTT.